This entry concerns a single T cell receptor beta chain. Seattle patients were enrolled while actively infected and followed longitudinally. This sample was taken from a study of blood T cell repertoires in COVID-19. Across the study: The United States, Italy and Spain supplied acute and convalescent COVID-19 samples.

In the original processing: Estimation of nucleated cell counts relied on the amplification of reference gene primers. Some clones are missing from TCRdb's copy, which holds only in-frame ones; the method was immunoSEQ multiplex PCR. V and J calls and clone size are as listed in that table; D and trimming were resolved from the DNA. The sample shows a few hundred thousand clones, about four fifths of them seen only once. The CDR3 has 19 amino acids. Germline V gene data show CDR1 as SGHNT and CDR2 as YYREEE (reference sequence). J lost 1 base, V lost 1 base, and 14 bases had no gene match. This receptor was obtained from a person aged 65-85 years with COVID-19, enrolled during active disease. The V gene is TRBV5-4, the J gene TRBJ2-7; 10 nucleotides align to TRBD2. Sequencing was done on a sample of peripheral blood. Written as DNA, the CDR3 is TGTGCCAGCAGCTTGTTTCCTAGCGGGGGACCAGGGACGTCCTACGAGCAGTACTTC. It specifies CASSLFPSGGPGTSYEQYF.